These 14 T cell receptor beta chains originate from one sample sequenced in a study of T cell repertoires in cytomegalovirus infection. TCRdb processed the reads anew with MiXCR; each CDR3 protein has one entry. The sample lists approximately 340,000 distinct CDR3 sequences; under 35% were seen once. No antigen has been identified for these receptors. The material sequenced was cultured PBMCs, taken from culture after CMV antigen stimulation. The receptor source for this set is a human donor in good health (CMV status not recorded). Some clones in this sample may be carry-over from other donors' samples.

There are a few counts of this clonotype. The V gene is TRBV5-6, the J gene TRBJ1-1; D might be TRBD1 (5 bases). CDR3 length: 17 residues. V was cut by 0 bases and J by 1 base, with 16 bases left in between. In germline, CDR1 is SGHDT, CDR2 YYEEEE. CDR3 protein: CASSLVGTIIGNTEAFF. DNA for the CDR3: TGTGCCAGCAGCTTGGTCGGGACGATCATTGGGAACACTGAAGCTTTCTTT.

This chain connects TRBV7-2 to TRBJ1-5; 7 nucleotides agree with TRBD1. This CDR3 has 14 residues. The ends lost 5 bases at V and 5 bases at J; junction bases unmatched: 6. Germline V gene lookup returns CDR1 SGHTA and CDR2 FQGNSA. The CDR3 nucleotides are TGTGCCAGCAGCCAGACAGGGAGGTATCAGCCCCAGCATTTT. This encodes CASSQTGRYQPQHF.

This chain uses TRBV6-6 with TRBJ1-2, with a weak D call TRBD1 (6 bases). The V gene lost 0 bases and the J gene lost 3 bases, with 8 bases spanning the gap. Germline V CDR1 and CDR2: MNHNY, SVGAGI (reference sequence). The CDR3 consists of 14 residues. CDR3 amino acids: CASSYSRGDYGYTF. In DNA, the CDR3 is TGTGCCAGCAGTTACTCGAGGGGGGACTATGGCTACACCTTC.

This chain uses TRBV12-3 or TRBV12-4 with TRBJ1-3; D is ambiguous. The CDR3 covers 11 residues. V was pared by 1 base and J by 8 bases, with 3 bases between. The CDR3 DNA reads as TGTGCCAGCAGTTTAGTAGACACCATATATTTT. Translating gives CASSLVDTIYF.

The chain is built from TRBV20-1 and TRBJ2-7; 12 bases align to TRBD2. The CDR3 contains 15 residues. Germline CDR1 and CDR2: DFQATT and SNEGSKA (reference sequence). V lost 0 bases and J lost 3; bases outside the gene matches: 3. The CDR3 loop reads CSARDPSGGGYEQYF. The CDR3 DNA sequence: TGCAGTGCTAGAGATCCTAGCGGGGGGGGCTACGAGCAGTACTTC.

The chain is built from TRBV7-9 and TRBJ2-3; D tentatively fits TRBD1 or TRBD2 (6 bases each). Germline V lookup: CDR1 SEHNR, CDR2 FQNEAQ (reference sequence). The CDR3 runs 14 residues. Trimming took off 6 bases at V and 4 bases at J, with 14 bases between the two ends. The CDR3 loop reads CASRPEGGADTQYF. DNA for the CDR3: TGTGCCAGCAGACCCGAGGGGGGAGCAGATACGCAGTATTTT.

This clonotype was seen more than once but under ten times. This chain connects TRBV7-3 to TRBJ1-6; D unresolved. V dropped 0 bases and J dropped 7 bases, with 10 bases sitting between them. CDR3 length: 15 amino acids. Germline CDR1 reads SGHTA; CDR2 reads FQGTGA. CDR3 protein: CASSLTGSVNSPLHF. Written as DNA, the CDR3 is TGTGCCAGCAGCTTAACCGGATCCGTGAATTCACCCCTCCACTTT.

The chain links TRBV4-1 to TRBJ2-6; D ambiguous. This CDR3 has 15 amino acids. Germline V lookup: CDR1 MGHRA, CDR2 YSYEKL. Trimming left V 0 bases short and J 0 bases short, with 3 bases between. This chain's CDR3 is CASSQEISGANVLTF. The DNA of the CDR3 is TGCGCCAGCAGCCAAGAAATCTCTGGGGCCAACGTCCTGACTTTC.

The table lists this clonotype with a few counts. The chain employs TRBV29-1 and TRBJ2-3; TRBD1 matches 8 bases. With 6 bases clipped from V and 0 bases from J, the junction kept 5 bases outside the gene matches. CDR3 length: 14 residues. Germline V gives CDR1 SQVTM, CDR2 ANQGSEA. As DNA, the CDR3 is TGCAGCGTAGACAGGGGCTCTAGCACAGATACGCAGTATTTT. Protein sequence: CSVDRGSSTDTQYF.

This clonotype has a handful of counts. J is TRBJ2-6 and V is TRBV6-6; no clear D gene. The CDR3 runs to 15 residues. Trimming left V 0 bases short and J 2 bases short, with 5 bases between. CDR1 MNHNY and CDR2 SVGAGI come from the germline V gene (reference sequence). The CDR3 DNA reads TGTGCCAGCAGTTACTCGGTCACTGGGGCCAACGTCCTGACTTTC. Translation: CASSYSVTGANVLTF.

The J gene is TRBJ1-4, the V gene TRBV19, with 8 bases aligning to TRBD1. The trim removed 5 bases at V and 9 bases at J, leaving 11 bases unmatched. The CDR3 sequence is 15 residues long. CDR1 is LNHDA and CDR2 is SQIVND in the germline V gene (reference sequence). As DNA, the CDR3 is TGTGCCAGTAGTGCCCCTTCCCGACAGGGGAAAAAACTGTTTTTT. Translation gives CASSAPSRQGKKLFF.

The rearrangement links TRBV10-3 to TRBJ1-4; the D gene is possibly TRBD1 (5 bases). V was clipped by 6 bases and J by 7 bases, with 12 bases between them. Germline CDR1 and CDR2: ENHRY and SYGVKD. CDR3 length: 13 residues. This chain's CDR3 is CAISTTDSEKLFF. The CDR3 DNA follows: TGTGCCATCAGCACAACTGACAGTGAAAAACTGTTTTTT.

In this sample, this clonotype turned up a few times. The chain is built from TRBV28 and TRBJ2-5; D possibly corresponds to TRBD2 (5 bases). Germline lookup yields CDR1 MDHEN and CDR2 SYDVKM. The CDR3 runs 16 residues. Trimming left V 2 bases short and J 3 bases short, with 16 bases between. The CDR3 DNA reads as TGTGCCAGCAGTTTAAGGGCGGGCCCCTCTGAAGAGACCCAGTACTTC. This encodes CASSLRAGPSEETQYF.

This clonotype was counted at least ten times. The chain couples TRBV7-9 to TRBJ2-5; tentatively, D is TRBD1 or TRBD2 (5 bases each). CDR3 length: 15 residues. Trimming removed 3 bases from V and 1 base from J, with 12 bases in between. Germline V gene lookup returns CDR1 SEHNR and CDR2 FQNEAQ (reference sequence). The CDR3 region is CASSLGPQSQETQYF. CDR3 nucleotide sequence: TGTGCCAGCAGCTTGGGACCGCAATCCCAAGAGACCCAGTACTTC. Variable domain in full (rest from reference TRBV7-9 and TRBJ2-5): DTGVSQNPRHKITKRGQNVTFRCDPISEHNRLYWYRQTLGQGPEFLTYFQNEAQLEKSRLLSDRFSAERPKGSFSTLEIQRTEQGDSAMYLCASSLGPQSQETQYFGPGTRLLVL.